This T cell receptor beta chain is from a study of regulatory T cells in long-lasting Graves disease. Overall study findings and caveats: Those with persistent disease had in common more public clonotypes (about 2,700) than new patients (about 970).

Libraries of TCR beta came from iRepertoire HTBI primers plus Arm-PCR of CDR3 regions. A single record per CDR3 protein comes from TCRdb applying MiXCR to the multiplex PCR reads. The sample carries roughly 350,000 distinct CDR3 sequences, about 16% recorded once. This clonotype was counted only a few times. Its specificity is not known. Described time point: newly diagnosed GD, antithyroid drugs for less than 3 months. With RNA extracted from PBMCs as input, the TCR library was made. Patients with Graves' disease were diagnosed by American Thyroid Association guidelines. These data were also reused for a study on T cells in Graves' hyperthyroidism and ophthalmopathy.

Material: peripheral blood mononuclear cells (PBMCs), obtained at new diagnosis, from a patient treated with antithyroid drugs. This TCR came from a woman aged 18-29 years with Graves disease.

CDR3 nucleotide sequence: TGTGCCAGCTCACCCCTTACAGGGGATAATGAAAAACTGTTTTTT. Translated: CASSPLTGDNEKLFF. The chain uses TRBV18 and TRBJ1-4; TRBD1 aligns across 7 bases. The V segment lost 3 bases and the J segment 4 bases; nucleotides outside the gene matches: 5. The CDR3 contains 15 residues. Germline CDR1 and CDR2: KGHSH and LQKENI.